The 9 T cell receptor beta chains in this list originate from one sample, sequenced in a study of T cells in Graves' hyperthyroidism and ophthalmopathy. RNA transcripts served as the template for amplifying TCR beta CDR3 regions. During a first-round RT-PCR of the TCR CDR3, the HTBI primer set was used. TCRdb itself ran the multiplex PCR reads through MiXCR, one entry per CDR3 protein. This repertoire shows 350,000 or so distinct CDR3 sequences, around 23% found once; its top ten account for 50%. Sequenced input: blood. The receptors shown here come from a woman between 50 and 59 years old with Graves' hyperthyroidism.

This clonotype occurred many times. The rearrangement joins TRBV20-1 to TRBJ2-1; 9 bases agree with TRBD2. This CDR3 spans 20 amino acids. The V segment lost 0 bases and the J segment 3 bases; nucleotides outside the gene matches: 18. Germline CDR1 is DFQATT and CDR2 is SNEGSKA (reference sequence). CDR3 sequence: CSARDKGKREVPSIYNEQFF. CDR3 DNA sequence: TGCAGTGCTAGAGATAAGGGGAAGCGGGAGGTCCCTTCGATCTACAATGAGCAGTTCTTC.

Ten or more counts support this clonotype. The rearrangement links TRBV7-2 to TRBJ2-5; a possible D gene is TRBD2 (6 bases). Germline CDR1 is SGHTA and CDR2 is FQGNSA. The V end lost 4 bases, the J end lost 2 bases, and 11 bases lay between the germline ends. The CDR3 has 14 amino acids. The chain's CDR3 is CASSSSGLQETQYF. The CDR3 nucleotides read TGTGCCAGCAGCTCCTCGGGACTGCAAGAGACCCAGTACTTC.

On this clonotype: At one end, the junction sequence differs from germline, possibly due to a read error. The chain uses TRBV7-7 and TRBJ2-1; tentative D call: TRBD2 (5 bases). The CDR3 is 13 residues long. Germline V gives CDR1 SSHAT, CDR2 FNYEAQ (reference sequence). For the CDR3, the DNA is TGTGCTAGCAGCCGATTACTAGGCAATGAGCAGTTCTTC. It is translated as CASSRLLGNEQFF.

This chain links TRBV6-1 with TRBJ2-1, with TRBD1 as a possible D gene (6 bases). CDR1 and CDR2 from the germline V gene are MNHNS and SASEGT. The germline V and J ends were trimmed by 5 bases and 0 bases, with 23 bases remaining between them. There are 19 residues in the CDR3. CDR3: CASSRGQSGRSSSYNEQFF. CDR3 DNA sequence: TGTGCCAGCAGTCGCGGACAGTCGGGAAGGAGTAGCTCCTACAATGAGCAGTTCTTC.

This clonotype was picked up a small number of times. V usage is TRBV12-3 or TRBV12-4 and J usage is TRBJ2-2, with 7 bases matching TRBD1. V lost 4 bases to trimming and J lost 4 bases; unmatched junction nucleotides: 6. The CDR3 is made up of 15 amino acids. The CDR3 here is CASSSKTGSTGELFF. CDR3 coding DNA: TGTGCCAGCAGTTCCAAGACAGGGAGCACCGGGGAGCTGTTTTTT.

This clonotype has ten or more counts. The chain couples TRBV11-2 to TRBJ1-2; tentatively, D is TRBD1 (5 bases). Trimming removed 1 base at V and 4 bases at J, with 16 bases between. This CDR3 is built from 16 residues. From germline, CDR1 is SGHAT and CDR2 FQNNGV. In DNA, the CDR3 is TGTGCCAGCAGCTTAGGGAGGGGCCAAAGGAGCTATGGCTACACCTTC. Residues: CASSLGRGQRSYGYTF.

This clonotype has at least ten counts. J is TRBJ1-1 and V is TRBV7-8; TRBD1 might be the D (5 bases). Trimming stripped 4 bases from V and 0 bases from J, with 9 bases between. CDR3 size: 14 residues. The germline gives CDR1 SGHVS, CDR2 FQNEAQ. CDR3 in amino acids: CASSSGRMNTEAFF. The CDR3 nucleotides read TGTGCCAGCAGCTCGGGACGGATGAACACTGAAGCTTTCTTT.

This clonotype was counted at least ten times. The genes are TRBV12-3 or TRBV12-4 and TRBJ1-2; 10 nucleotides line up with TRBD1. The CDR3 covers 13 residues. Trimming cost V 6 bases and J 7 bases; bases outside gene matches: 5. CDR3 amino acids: CASSRRDRGGYTF. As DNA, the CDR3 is TGTGCCAGCAGCCGCCGGGACAGGGGTGGCTACACCTTC.

The CDR3 nucleotides read TGTGCCAGCAGCTGGCTTGCGGGGGCCGCCACAGATACGCAGTATTTT. Translated, it gives CASSWLAGAATDTQYF. This chain uses TRBV7-2 with TRBJ2-3, with TRBD2 as a possible D gene (7 bases). V lost 4 bases to trimming and J lost 2 bases, with 16 bases between them. The CDR3 is 16 residues long. Germline V gene sequence: CDR1 SGHTA, CDR2 FQGNSA. Full variable domain (remainder filled in from reference TRBV7-2 and TRBJ2-3): GAGVSQSPSNKVTEKGKDVELRCDPISGHTALYWYRQSLGQGLEFLIYFQGNSAPDKSGLPSDRFSAERTGGSVSTLTIQRTQQEDSAVYLCASSWLAGAATDTQYFGPGTRLTVL.